This TCR beta chain was sequenced for a study of vaccination and CD4 T cells after COVID-19 (dated 2022 in TCRdb). Context from the whole study: The convalescent cohort comprised six males and four females, including two Hispanic individuals, seven Caucasians, two Asians and one multiracial person. The time from the second vaccine dose to post-vaccine blood sampling had a median of roughly 72 days and ranged from about 14 to 241 days. As controls, cultures received a CEFX viral epitope pool (the positive control), an HIV-1 Nef peptide pool (the negative control), or no peptide at all. In 10 COVID-19 convalescent patients and 4 infection-naive healthy vaccine recipients, the spike-specific CD4+ TCR repertoire before mRNA vaccination was compared with the repertoire after mRNA vaccination. Culture stimuli were overlapping spike peptide pools from SARS-CoV-2 and from the common cold coronaviruses HCoV-NL63, HCoV-OC43 and HCoV-229E. Participants got two doses of the Pfizer-BioNTech BNT162b2 vaccine (n=8) or two doses of the Moderna mRNA-1273 vaccine (n=2). At the TCR clonotype level, an earlier paper using these donors assessed memory CD4+ T cell crossreactivity between SARS-CoV-2 and common cold coronavirus spike proteins. Post-COVID blood samples were collected from convalescent patients a median of around 100 days after diagnosis, with a range of roughly 30 to 161 days.

The treatment or condition label here, explained by the study, means: approximately nine-day PBMC culture with coronavirus spike peptide pools or control peptides (ViraFEST assay). CD4+ T cells from unexposed donors were collected before the COVID-19 pandemic (2011-2018). The ViraFEST assay, used in the study, expanded antigen-specific T cells with peptide pools and then identified the expanded clonotypes through TCR sequencing. More than 1.5 million PBMCs per well were cultured in IMDM with about 5% human AB serum and roughly 9.3 IU/ml IL-2, plus 10 ug/ml peptide pools. On days 3 and 7, half of the culture medium was replaced with fresh IL-2-containing medium. After 10 days of culture, CD4+ T cells were isolated by negative selection with the EasySep CD4+ T cell isolation kit. As far as cell numbers permitted, CD4+ T cells from unexposed donors were tested for reactivity against SARS-CoV-2 S and N as well as four spike pools from common cold coronaviruses. PBMCs were separated from whole blood using Ficoll-Paque Plus gradient centrifugation and then either used fresh or cryopreserved at -140C. Triplicate wells were generally used for each culture condition. The leukapheresis product for the unexposed donors was obtained through commercial purchase.

The library came from PCR. At the Johns Hopkins FTIC core, DNA from the cultured CD4+ T cells underwent TCR sequencing with the Oncomine TCR Beta short-read assay. The QIAamp micro DNA kit was used to extract genomic DNA from the cultured CD4+ T cells. Oncomine TCR Beta libraries made from cultured CD4+ T cells were pooled using unique dual indexes and sequenced on an Illumina iSeq 100. The source study handled its data this way. Non-productive sequences were removed, and CDR3s not starting with C, not ending with F or W, or shorter than 7 amino acids were discarded. Antigen-specific clonotypes were identified with the MANAFEST web application by comparing peptide-stimulated wells with reference and other culture wells. Positive clones required FDR below 0.05, an odds ratio above 5, and productive frequency above 0.1% in at least two of three replicate wells. Clonotypes that were significantly expanded in both SARS-CoV-2 spike wells and at least one common cold coronavirus spike condition were defined as cross-reactive. Using R version 3.6.1, CDR3 homology was evaluated through Levenshtein distances (stringdist) along with unrooted phylogenetic trees (ape). TCRdb itself trimmed the public reads at Q25 with fastp, ran MiXCR and retained productive beta chains. Rows are combined by CDR3 protein, so each entry shows the most common genes and DNA. What appears here as the V and J calls and clone size reflects TCRdb's work, not the paper's. This sample lists thousands of distinct CDR3 sequences; about 35% were detected once. 27% of the sample belongs to the ten largest clones.

On this clonotype: No cognate antigen has been identified for it. Per-base qualities were not stored, and no clone one base away is much larger.

Points the paper makes about the study in general: Although the median number of SARS-CoV-2-reactive clonotypes went up from roughly 20 after infection to some 37 after vaccination, the increase was not significant. Relatively few convalescent patients were included in the study, and early timepoints after natural infection were not analyzed. Among the post-vaccine SARS-CoV-2-reactive clones in convalescent patients, a median 86.3% showed up only after vaccination, which suggests vaccine-specific priming. Nearly all vaccine-specific clones in convalescent patients (304 of 307) were mono-reactive for SARS-CoV-2 spike rather than cross-reactive with common cold coronaviruses.

The sequenced sample was CD4+ T cells from blood, cultured in vitro. The TCR sequence derives from a human donor in good health.

The DNA reads as follows: TGTGCCAGCAGTCCACCAAAGGGGACAGGGGTAAACCAGCCCCAGCATTTT. This translates into CASSPPKGTGVNQPQHF. The chain was built from TRBV2 and TRBJ1-5, and TRBD1 matches 10 of the central bases. Reading the germline V gene gives CDR1 SNHLY and CDR2 FYNNEI. V and J are trimmed by 5 bases and 7 bases, and the gene matches miss 14 bases of the junction. From its cysteine to its phenylalanine, the CDR3 spans 17 amino acids. Only the CDR3 DNA stays, 51 bases, in frame from base 1.